Listed here are 21 T cell receptor beta chains from one sample, sequenced in a study of blood T cell repertoires in COVID-19. The table came from immunoSEQ multiplex PCR; TCRdb's copy has only in-frame clones and leaves some out. The repertoire holds 300,000 to 400,000 clones, with roughly 87% as singletons. Material for sequencing was peripheral blood. The source of these receptors is a man aged 25 to 40 with COVID-19, enrolled during active disease.

The chain couples TRBV10-3 to TRBJ2-1; TRBD2 aligns across 11 bases. After removal of 3 bases from V and 7 bases from J, the junction contained 5 bases not matched to a gene. The CDR3 contains 15 residues. Germline lookup yields CDR1 ENHRY and CDR2 SYGVKD. In DNA, the CDR3 is TGTGCCATCAGTGATCCGGCTAGCGGGGGGAATGAGCAGTTCTTC. Its protein is CAISDPASGGNEQFF.

This clone showed up just once. V and J are TRBV19 and TRBJ2-1, with D tentatively TRBD2 (6 bases). There are 13 residues in the CDR3. The germline gives CDR1 LNHDA, CDR2 SQIVND (reference sequence). V was trimmed by 2 bases and J by 9 bases, leaving 11 bases between them. The CDR3, as DNA: TGTGCCAGTAGTATAAATGGCGGGGTTGAGCAGTTCTTC. It encodes CASSINGGVEQFF.

The gene calls are TRBV9 and TRBJ2-3; 12 nucleotides agree with TRBD2. The germline V gene has CDR1 SGDLS and CDR2 YYNGEE. The CDR3 runs 17 residues. After removal of 1 base from V and 1 base from J, the junction contained 4 bases not matched to a gene. The CDR3 bases are TGTGCCAGCAGCGTACTGCCTAGCGGGAGGGGCACAGATACGCAGTATTTT. Its translation: CASSVLPSGRGTDTQYF.

The CDR3 protein is CASRYRAEAFF. In DNA, the CDR3 is TGTGCCAGCAGGTACAGAGCTGAAGCTTTCTTT. V and J are TRBV6-5 and TRBJ1-1; D is uncertain. Trimming left V 6 bases short and J 6 bases short, with 8 bases between. CDR1 and CDR2 (germline): MNHEY, SVGAGI. The CDR3 is 11 amino acids.

The J gene is TRBJ2-2, the V gene TRBV18; D might be TRBD1 (6 bases). Germline V gene sequence: CDR1 KGHSH, CDR2 LQKENI. The CDR3 has 21 residues. V lost 3 bases and J 0 bases, leaving 26 bases between the germline ends. CDR3 nucleotide sequence: TGTGCCAGCTCACCGCCCTTTACAGGGCTAGGAGAAAAGGCGAACACCGGGGAGCTGTTTTTT. Amino acids: CASSPPFTGLGEKANTGELFF. The full variable domain, rest sourced from reference TRBV18 and TRBJ2-2, is NAGVMQNPRHLVRRRGQEARLRCSPMKGHSHVYWYRQLPEEGLKFMVYLQKENIIDESGMPKERFSAEFPKEGPSILRIQQVVRGDSAAYFCASSPPFTGLGEKANTGELFFGEGSRLTVL.

The genes are TRBV5-1 and TRBJ2-7; the match to TRBD1 covers 9 bases. Germline CDR1 and CDR2: SGHRS and YFSETQ. There are 14 residues in the CDR3. J was trimmed by 6 bases and V by 8 bases; bases with no gene match: 12. In DNA, the CDR3 is TGCGCCAGTTCAACGGGACAGGGCTTGGGCGAGCAGTACTTC. Protein product: CASSTGQGLGEQYF.

The chain carries TRBV6-2 or TRBV6-3 and TRBJ2-3, with 9 bases fitting TRBD2. This CDR3 has 20 amino acids. V gave up 2 bases and J gave up 0 bases; unmatched junction bases: 15. CDR1 MNHEY and CDR2 SVGEGT come from the germline V gene. The CDR3 region has the DNA TGTGCCAGCAGTTACGTCCCCCGGCAGGGGACTAGCCTTAGCACAGATACGCAGTATTTT. It is translated as CASSYVPRQGTSLSTDTQYF.

The J gene is TRBJ2-7, the V gene TRBV12-3 or TRBV12-4; D possibly corresponds to TRBD1 (5 bases). Trimming removed 7 bases from V and 6 bases from J, with 13 bases in between. The CDR3 loop spans 12 amino acids. This CDR3 reads CASKTRASEQYF. DNA of the CDR3: TGTGCCAGCAAAACCAGGGCTAGCGAGCAGTACTTC.

The chain couples TRBV4-3 to TRBJ1-5; D is uncertain. Trimming removed 1 base from V and 6 bases from J, with 13 bases in between. Germline CDR1 reads LGHNA; CDR2 reads YSLEER. CDR3 length: 15 residues. The CDR3 region has the DNA TGCGCCAGCAGCCAAGGTGCTGAGAGCGGTCAGCCCCAGCATTTT. The encoded protein is CASSQGAESGQPQHF.

This chain links TRBV5-4 with TRBJ2-5; 7 nucleotides match TRBD1. The germline CDR1 and CDR2 sequences are SGHNT and YYREEE (reference sequence). The CDR3 consists of 14 residues. Trimming cost V 3 bases and J 3 bases; bases outside gene matches: 5. This CDR3 is CASSSTGLEETQYF. DNA of the CDR3: TGTGCCAGCAGCTCGACAGGGCTTGAAGAGACCCAGTACTTC.

The chain is built from TRBV3-1 (or the pseudogene TRBV3-2) and TRBJ1-2; D might be TRBD1 (6 bases). This CDR3 is 13 amino acids long. Trimming removed 2 bases from V and 7 bases from J, with 11 bases in between. CDR1 LGHDT and CDR2 YNNKEL come from the germline V gene (reference sequence). CDR3 residues: CASSQYRETGYTF. The CDR3 DNA sequence: TGTGCCAGCAGCCAATACAGGGAGACTGGCTACACCTTC.

This chain joins TRBV19 and TRBJ1-5; 7 bases fit TRBD1. The junction had 19 bases not matched to a gene; V was cut back by 7 bases and J by 7 bases. The CDR3 sequence is 17 residues long. Germline lookup yields CDR1 LNHDA and CDR2 SQIVND (reference sequence). The CDR3 region has the DNA TGTGCCAGTAATAGAGACCTTCCGGGACAGATGATCCAGCCCCAGCATTTT. Translation: CASNRDLPGQMIQPQHF.

The J gene is TRBJ1-2, the V gene TRBV10-3; tentatively, D is TRBD1 (6 bases). CDR3 length: 13 amino acids. Germline V gene lookup returns CDR1 ENHRY and CDR2 SYGVKD. Between the trimmed V and J ends, which lost 7 bases and 8 bases, there was a span of 17 bases. CDR3 loop: CAITEGGGRGYTF. The DNA of the CDR3 is TGTGCCATCACCGAGGGAGGGGGAAGAGGCTACACCTTC.

This clone has just one count. This chain joins TRBV7-2 and TRBJ2-6, with D unclear. The ends were cut back, 1 base at V and 0 bases at J, with 10 bases in the middle. Germline values: CDR1 SGHTA, CDR2 FQGNSA. CDR3 length: 17 amino acids. The CDR3 protein is CASSLGGSSSGANVLTF. The CDR3 coding sequence is TGTGCCAGCAGCTTAGGAGGTTCCAGCTCTGGGGCCAACGTCCTGACTTTC.

This CDR3 reads CASGGQGRINEKLFF. CDR3 nucleotides: TGTGCCAGCGGGGGACAGGGAAGAATTAATGAAAAACTGTTTTTT. This rearrangement joins TRBV2 to TRBJ1-4, with 9 bases fitting TRBD1. In germline, CDR1 is SNHLY, CDR2 FYNNEI. This CDR3 has 15 amino acids. The V and J ends lost 8 bases and 4 bases, in that order; junction bases with no gene match: 8.

The V and J genes are TRBV7-2 and TRBJ2-1; 7 nucleotides match TRBD2. Unmatched junction bases numbered 8, after V lost 0 bases and J lost 6 bases. Looked up from germline, CDR1 is SGHTA and CDR2 is FQGNSA. The CDR3 loop spans 16 amino acids. The CDR3: CASSLALAGRVNEQFF. The DNA of the CDR3 is TGTGCCAGCAGCTTAGCGTTAGCGGGTAGGGTCAATGAGCAGTTCTTC.

The chain links TRBV7-9 to TRBJ2-1; a possible D gene is TRBD1 (6 bases). The CDR3 spans 13 residues. Per the germline V gene, CDR1 is SEHNR and CDR2 is FQNEAQ (reference sequence). Trimming stripped 0 bases from V and 6 bases from J, with 6 bases between. The CDR3 region is CASSLAGGNEQFF. The CDR3 DNA reads TGTGCCAGCAGCTTAGCAGGGGGCAATGAGCAGTTCTTC.

The J gene is TRBJ1-5, the V gene TRBV5-8, with D tentatively TRBD1 (6 bases). Trimming left V 0 bases short and J 0 bases short, with 10 bases between. Per germline, CDR1 SGHTS and CDR2 YDEGEE. The CDR3 is 16 amino acids. Here the CDR3 reads CASSLGQAYSNQPQHF. The DNA for the CDR3 is TGTGCCAGCAGCTTGGGACAGGCCTATAGCAATCAGCCCCAGCATTTT.

The chain carries TRBV27 and TRBJ2-2, with 7 bases aligning to TRBD1. Germline CDR1 MNHEY, CDR2 SMNVEV (reference sequence). This CDR3 spans 14 amino acids. The ends lost 5 bases at V and 7 bases at J; junction bases unmatched: 7. The CDR3: CASSLKGQRGELFF. In DNA form, the CDR3 reads TGTGCCAGCAGTCTAAAGGGACAGCGCGGGGAGCTGTTTTTT.

The rearrangement uses TRBV18 and TRBJ2-1, with D perhaps matching TRBD2 (6 bases). Germline CDR1 KGHSH, CDR2 LQKENI. The CDR3 runs to 14 residues. V was clipped by 5 bases and J by 7 bases, with 15 bases between them. The CDR3 region is CASSGLASSNEQFF. The CDR3 coding sequence is TGTGCCAGCTCAGGCCTAGCGTCCTCGAATGAGCAGTTCTTC.

The chain carries TRBV7-2 and TRBJ2-1; 10 nucleotides match TRBD2. The CDR3 extends over 18 amino acids. CDR1 and CDR2 from the germline V gene are SGHTA and FQGNSA. The J segment lost 8 bases and the V segment lost 5 bases, leaving 18 bases of the junction unmatched. CDR3 sequence (DNA): TGTGCCAGCAGCCTCGCGAGACTAGCGGGCCCGAGCTGGGATGAGCAGTTCTTC. It encodes CASSLARLAGPSWDEQFF.